The 18 T cell receptor beta chains given below trace back to one sample, sequenced in a study of identifying expanded T cells in peripheral blood. Measured with immunoSEQ multiplex PCR; TCRdb has only the in-frame clones, and not every one. The repertoire holds tens of thousands of clones, with nearly 90% as singletons. The sample was blood. These receptor sequences come from a person aged 18-70 years in good health.

The chain combines TRBV7-2 with TRBJ2-2; the D call may be TRBD1 or TRBD2 (5 bases each). This CDR3 is built from 14 residues. CDR1 is SGHTA, CDR2 FQGNSA, per germline. V dropped 7 bases and J dropped 3 bases, with 12 bases sitting between them. CDR3 nucleotide sequence: TGTGCCAGCATTGGGACCAGGGACACCGGGGAGCTGTTTTTT. It translates to CASIGTRDTGELFF.

The rearrangement links TRBV10-3 to TRBJ1-2; D is ambiguous. The V gene lost 2 bases and the J gene lost 5 bases, with 15 bases spanning the gap. This CDR3 is 15 amino acids long. The germline V gene encodes CDR1 ENHRY and CDR2 SYGVKD. The CDR3 nucleotides are TGTGCCATCAGTGAGGCAAGTCGGTCAGAGTATGGCTACACCTTC. Amino acids: CAISEASRSEYGYTF.

The chain couples TRBV7-9 to TRBJ2-7; 11 bases match TRBD2. This CDR3 is built from 15 residues. V shed 1 base, J shed 4 bases, and the junction held 3 bases outside the gene matches. The germline V gene encodes CDR1 SEHNR and CDR2 FQNEAQ (reference sequence). CDR3 protein: CASSLVSSGRYEQYF. CDR3 coding DNA: TGTGCCAGCAGCTTAGTGTCTAGCGGGAGGTACGAGCAGTACTTC. Full variable domain (remainder filled in from reference TRBV7-9 and TRBJ2-7): DTGVSQNPRHKITKRGQNVTFRCDPISEHNRLYWYRQTLGQGPEFLTYFQNEAQLEKSRLLSDRFSAERPKGSFSTLEIQRTEQGDSAMYLCASSLVSSGRYEQYFGPGTRLTVT.

Concerning this clone: A read error may explain this, as a much larger clone is one base away. The J gene is TRBJ1-2, the V gene TRBV5-1; D unclear. V lost 6 bases to trimming and J lost 3 bases, with 15 bases between them. Germline V gene sequence: CDR1 SGHRS, CDR2 YFSETQ. The CDR3 totals 14 residues. CDR3 in amino acids: CASNPGREDYGYTF. CDR3 sequence (DNA): TGCGCCAGCAACCCCGGACGCGAGGACTATGGCTACACCTTC.

V and J are TRBV5-1 and TRBJ1-2; D might be TRBD1 (6 bases). Germline CDR1 is SGHRS and CDR2 is YFSETQ. With 4 bases removed from V and 7 bases from J, the gap between germline ends came to 11 bases. This CDR3 is 12 amino acids long. DNA of the CDR3: TGCGCCAGCAGCCCCCCGACAGGTGGCTACACCTTC. Translation gives CASSPPTGGYTF.

The rearrangement links TRBV30 to TRBJ1-2; the D is unclear. CDR3 length: 14 amino acids. The V gene's germline CDR1 is GTSNPN and CDR2 SVGIG (reference sequence). V dropped 0 bases and J dropped 2 bases, with 10 bases sitting between them. CDR3 in DNA: TGTGCCTGGAGTGTAAGCCTGGGGAACTATGGCTACACCTTC. Protein: CAWSVSLGNYGYTF.

The rearrangement links TRBV19 to TRBJ2-1, with D tentatively TRBD2 (6 bases). Germline assignment: CDR1 LNHDA and CDR2 SQIVND (reference sequence). The CDR3 extends over 15 amino acids. The V end was cut by 6 bases, the J end by 7 bases, with 19 bases between. The CDR3 reads CASSGSGTLRNEQFF. Here the CDR3 DNA reads TGTGCCAGTAGCGGGTCCGGGACTTTAAGGAATGAGCAGTTCTTC.

The chain is built from TRBV19 and TRBJ1-1; 10 bases map to TRBD1. V trimming: 6 bases; J trimming: 8 bases; junction bases outside the gene matches: 9. The CDR3 loop spans 14 amino acids. Germline V CDR1 and CDR2: LNHDA, SQIVND (reference sequence). This chain's CDR3 is CASSPTGGGFEAFF. The CDR3 nucleotides read TGTGCCAGTAGCCCGACAGGGGGCGGGTTCGAAGCTTTCTTT.

This chain connects TRBV6-1 to TRBJ2-7, with 7 bases fitting TRBD2. V trimming: 5 bases; J trimming: 2 bases; junction bases outside the gene matches: 9. CDR3 size: 15 residues. The germline gives CDR1 MNHNS, CDR2 SASEGT. The CDR3 nucleotides read TGTGCCAGCAGTTTCGGGGGGAGTTTAGCCTACGAGCAGTACTTC. Translation gives CASSFGGSLAYEQYF.

The CDR3 DNA sequence: TGTGCCAGCAGCACTGGACTAGTCGGAGAGACCCAGTACTTC. This sequence encodes CASSTGLVGETQYF. V usage is TRBV7-9 and J usage is TRBJ2-5; 7 nucleotides line up with TRBD2. The CDR3 is 14 residues long. The ends lost 5 bases at V and 4 bases at J; junction bases unmatched: 7. Per the germline V gene, CDR1 is SEHNR and CDR2 is FQNEAQ (reference sequence).

J is TRBJ1-5 and V is TRBV29-1; 7 bases align to TRBD1. The junction had 9 bases not matched to a gene; V was cut back by 3 bases and J by 1 base. The CDR3 covers 16 residues. Germline V CDR1 and CDR2: SQVTM, ANQGSEA. CDR3 region: CSVDIFTGVSNQPQHF. CDR3 in DNA: TGCAGCGTTGATATCTTTACAGGGGTCAGCAATCAGCCCCAGCATTTT.

CDR3 protein: CAWETTPGHPQYF. DNA of the CDR3: TGTGCCTGGGAAACCACACCGGGACATCCCCAGTACTTC. The chain has TRBV30 and TRBJ2-5, with a possible D match to TRBD1 (6 bases). CDR3 length equals 13 residues. CDR1 is GTSNPN, CDR2 SVGIG, per germline (reference sequence). With 5 bases removed from V and 9 bases from J, the gap between germline ends came to 19 bases.

The rearrangement uses TRBV29-1 and TRBJ1-2; D possibly corresponds to TRBD1 (6 bases). CDR3 length equals 13 residues. CDR1 and CDR2 from the germline V gene are SQVTM and ANQGSEA. The ends were cut back, 5 bases at V and 0 bases at J, with 10 bases in the middle. The CDR3 spells CSVWGLSNYGYTF. CDR3 DNA sequence: TGCAGCGTTTGGGGGCTGTCTAACTATGGCTACACCTTC.

The V and J genes are TRBV25-1 and TRBJ1-2; 7 bases line up with TRBD1. The CDR3 contains 14 residues. Germline CDR1 and CDR2: MGHDK and SYGVNS. V gave up 3 bases and J gave up 3 bases; unmatched junction bases: 4. CDR3 amino acids: CASSETGSYYGYTF. The CDR3 coding sequence is TGTGCCAGCAGTGAGACAGGGTCCTACTATGGCTACACCTTC.

J is TRBJ2-5 and V is TRBV11-2, with D possibly being TRBD2 (6 bases). The CDR3 totals 15 residues. Germline V gene sequence: CDR1 SGHAT, CDR2 FQNNGV. V was clipped by 4 bases and J by 5 bases, with 17 bases between them. CDR3 loop: CASSSTNHRGETQYF. In DNA form, the CDR3 reads TGTGCCAGCAGCTCGACGAATCACCGGGGGGAGACCCAGTACTTC.

This clone was seen only once. V gene TRBV10-2 combines with J gene TRBJ1-1; D is unresolved. V was shortened by 2 bases and J by 5 bases, with 9 bases between the two germline ends. Looked up from germline, CDR1 is WSHSY and CDR2 is SAAADI. The CDR3 is 13 amino acids. The CDR3 DNA follows: TGCGCCAGCAGTGAGATAACTGGGACTGAAGCTTTCTTT. Its protein is CASSEITGTEAFF.

V gene TRBV12-5 combines with J gene TRBJ2-3, with D tentatively TRBD1 (6 bases). Germline loops: CDR1 LGHNT, CDR2 FRNRAP. V lost 5 bases and J lost 3, with 15 bases in between. The CDR3 totals 15 residues. CDR3 nucleotides: TGTGCTAGTGGTCTGGGACAACTGGCTACAGATACGCAGTATTTT. The encoded protein is CASGLGQLATDTQYF.

The chain combines TRBV27 with TRBJ2-7, with D tentatively TRBD2 (7 bases). Germline CDR1 reads MNHEY; CDR2 reads SMNVEV (reference sequence). This CDR3 comprises 14 residues. Trimming took 4 bases from V and 2 from J, leaving 12 bases between them. CDR3 coding DNA: TGTGCCAGCAGTTCGAGGGGGGGGCCCTACGAGCAGTACTTC. Amino acid sequence: CASSSRGGPYEQYF.